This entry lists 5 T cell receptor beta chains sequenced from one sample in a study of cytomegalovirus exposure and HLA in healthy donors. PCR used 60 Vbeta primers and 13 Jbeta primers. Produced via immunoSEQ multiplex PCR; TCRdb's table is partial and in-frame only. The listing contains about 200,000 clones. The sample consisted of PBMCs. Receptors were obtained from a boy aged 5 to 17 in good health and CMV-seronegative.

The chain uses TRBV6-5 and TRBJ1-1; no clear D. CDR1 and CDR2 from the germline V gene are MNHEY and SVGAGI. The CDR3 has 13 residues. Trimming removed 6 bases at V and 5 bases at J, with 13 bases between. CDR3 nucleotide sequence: TGTGCCAGCAGCCCCGTAGGAGTAACTGAAGCTTTCTTT. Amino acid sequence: CASSPVGVTEAFF.

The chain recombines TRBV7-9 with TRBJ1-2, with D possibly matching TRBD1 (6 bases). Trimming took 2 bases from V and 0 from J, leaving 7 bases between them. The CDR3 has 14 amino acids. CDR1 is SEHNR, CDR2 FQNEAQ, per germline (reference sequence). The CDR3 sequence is CASSLTGSNYGYTF. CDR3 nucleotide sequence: TGTGCCAGCAGCTTAACAGGGTCTAACTATGGCTACACCTTC.

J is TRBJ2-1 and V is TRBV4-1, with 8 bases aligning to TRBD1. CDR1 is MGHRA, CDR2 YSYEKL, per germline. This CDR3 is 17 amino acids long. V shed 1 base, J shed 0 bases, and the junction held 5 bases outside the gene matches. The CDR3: CASSQAGQGGSYNEQFF. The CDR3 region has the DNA TGCGCCAGCAGCCAAGCAGGACAGGGAGGCTCCTACAATGAGCAGTTCTTC.

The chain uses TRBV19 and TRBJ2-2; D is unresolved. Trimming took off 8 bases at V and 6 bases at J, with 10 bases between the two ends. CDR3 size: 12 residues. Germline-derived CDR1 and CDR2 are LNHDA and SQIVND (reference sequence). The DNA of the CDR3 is TGTGCCAGTTCCCTTTCCCCCGGGGAGCTGTTTTTT. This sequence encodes CASSLSPGELFF.

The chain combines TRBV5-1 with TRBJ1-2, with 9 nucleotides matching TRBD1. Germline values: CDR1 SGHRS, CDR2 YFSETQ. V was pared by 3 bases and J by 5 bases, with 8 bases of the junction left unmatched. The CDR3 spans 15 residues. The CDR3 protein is CASSSGTGYEYGYTF. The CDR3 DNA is TGCGCCAGCAGCTCCGGGACAGGGTACGAGTATGGCTACACCTTC.